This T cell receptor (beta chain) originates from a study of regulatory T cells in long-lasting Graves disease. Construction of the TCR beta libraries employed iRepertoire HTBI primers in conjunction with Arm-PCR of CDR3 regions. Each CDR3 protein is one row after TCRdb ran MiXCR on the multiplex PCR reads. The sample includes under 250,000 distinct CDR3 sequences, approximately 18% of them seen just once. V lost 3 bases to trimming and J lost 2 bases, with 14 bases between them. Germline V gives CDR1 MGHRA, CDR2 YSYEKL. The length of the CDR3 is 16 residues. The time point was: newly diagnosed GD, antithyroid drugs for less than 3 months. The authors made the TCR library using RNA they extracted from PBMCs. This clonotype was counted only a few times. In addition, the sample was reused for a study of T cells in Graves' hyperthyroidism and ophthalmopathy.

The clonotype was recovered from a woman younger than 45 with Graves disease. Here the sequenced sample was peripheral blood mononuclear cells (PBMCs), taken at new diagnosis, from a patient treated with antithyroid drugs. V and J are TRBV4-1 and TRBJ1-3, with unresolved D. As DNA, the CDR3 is TGCGCCAGCAGCCAGGTAGAGACCGAGCCTGGAAACACCATATATTTT. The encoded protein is CASSQVETEPGNTIYF.